Listed below are T cell receptor beta chains from one sample, sequenced in a study of blood T cell repertoires in COVID-19. TCRdb's copy holds only in-frame clones and misses some; the assay was immunoSEQ multiplex PCR. The table shows 55,000 to 80,000 clones, with more than 75% occurring only once. Specimen: peripheral blood. These receptors came from a man aged 55 to 70 with COVID-19, enrolled during active disease. The CDR3 runs from the conserved cysteine through the conserved F or W. Fields, in order: V gene, clone size, D gene, J gene, CDR3 DNA, CDR3 protein. A D gene is named only where the DNA matches it firmly. A clone size is listed for some rows: how often the clone was seen (once, few, many), or a class if it is expanded.

TRBV28	-	-	TRBJ1-5	TGTGCCAGTGGACTGTCGCCGAGTCAGCCCCAGCATTTT	CASGLSPSQPQHF
TRBV5-1	-	TRBD1	TRBJ2-3	TGCGCCAGCAGCCGATCGACAGGGGCCAATACGCAGTATTTT	CASSRSTGANTQYF
TRBV19	-	-	TRBJ1-5	TGTGCCAGTAGTATCCGGGGCGGGGGTCTCAATCAGCCCCAGCATTTT	CASSIRGGGLNQPQHF
TRBV5-1	-	-	TRBJ1-1	TGCGCCAGCAGAGAACAGATGAACACTGAAGCTTTCTTT	CASREQMNTEAFF
TRBV5-1	-	-	TRBJ1-3	TGCGCCAGCAGCACTCAGGGTGAGGGAAACACCATATATTTT	CASSTQGEGNTIYF
TRBV9	-	-	TRBJ1-2	TGTGCCAGCAGCGAGGAGAATAACTATGGCTACACCTTC	CASSEENNYGYTF
TRBV7-9	-	TRBD2	TRBJ2-1	TGTGCCAGCAGCGGGAGGGAAATATATTCCTACAATGAGCAGTTCTTC	CASSGREIYSYNEQFF
TRBV9	-	-	TRBJ2-3	TGTGCCAGCAGCGTTTATCAGGGAAGCACAGATACGCAGTATTTT	CASSVYQGSTDTQYF
TRBV7-9	-	TRBD1	TRBJ1-4	TGTGCCAGCAGCTTAGGGGACAGGGGAGGCGAAAAACTGTTTTTT	CASSLGDRGGEKLFF
TRBV15	-	-	TRBJ1-6	TGTGCCACCAGCCCTGACAGCCTTAGCTCCTATAATTCACCCCTCCACTTT	CATSPDSLSSYNSPLHF
TRBV6-5	-	-	TRBJ1-3	TGTGCCAGCAGTTACTCGGAGGGCAGTCCTGGAAACACCATATATTTT	CASSYSEGSPGNTIYF
TRBV5-1	-	TRBD1	TRBJ2-3	TGCGCCAGCAGCACTGGACAGGGCGATGATACGCAGTATTTT	CASSTGQGDDTQYF
TRBV28	-	TRBD1	TRBJ1-5	TGTGCCAGCAGTTTAGGGTCAGGGGGAGGCAATCAGCCCCAGCATTTT	CASSLGSGGGNQPQHF
TRBV5-6	-	-	TRBJ2-5	TGTGCCAGCAGCTCCGGACATTTTGGTGGGCCAATGCAGACCCAGTACTTC	CASSSGHFGGPMQTQYF
TRBV19	-	-	TRBJ1-4	TGTGCCAGTAGTTTAACAGCAACTAATGAAAAACTGTTTTTT	CASSLTATNEKLFF
TRBV5-1	-	TRBD1	TRBJ1-6	TGCGCCAGCAGCTTCCAGGGGGCTAATTCACCCCTCCACTTT	CASSFQGANSPLHF
TRBV6-5	-	TRBD2	TRBJ2-3	TGTGCCAGCAGTTACCTAGCGGGGGCGGCAGATACGCAGTATTTT	CASSYLAGAADTQYF
TRBV19	-	TRBD1	TRBJ2-5	TGTGCCAGTAGCTGGGACAGGGGACCAAAGACCCAGTACTTC	CASSWDRGPKTQYF
TRBV6-5	few	-	TRBJ2-7	TGTGCCAGCAGTCAGTGGGAGTACGAGCAGTACTTC	CASSQWEYEQYF
TRBV5-1	-	TRBD1	TRBJ2-5	TGCGCCAGCAGCTCGGGACAGTTCCAAGAGACCCAGTACTTC	CASSSGQFQETQYF
TRBV7-9	-	-	TRBJ2-3	TGTGCCAGCAGCCCGCTAATGAGCGGGCGAACGGATACGCAGTATTTT	CASSPLMSGRTDTQYF
TRBV7-2	-	-	TRBJ2-1	TGTGCCAGCAGCCTCGGATTAGCGGAGGATGAGCAGTTCTTC	CASSLGLAEDEQFF
TRBV19	-	-	TRBJ1-2	TGTGCCAGTAAAGTTTCAGGCTGGAACTATGGCTACACCTTC	CASKVSGWNYGYTF
TRBV9	-	TRBD2	TRBJ2-3	TGTGCCAGCAGCCCCGGGACTAGCGAAGTGACAGATACGCAGTATTTT	CASSPGTSEVTDTQYF
TRBV6-6	few	TRBD1	TRBJ2-7	TGTGCCAGCAGTACAGGACAGGGGTTCTACGAGCAGTACTTC	CASSTGQGFYEQYF
TRBV21-1	-	-	TRBJ2-3	TGTGCCAGCAGCAAAGGTATACAGGGGCGGGACGCGAGCACAGATACGCAGTATTTT	CASSKGIQGRDASTDTQYF
TRBV5-1	few	-	TRBJ1-4	TGCGCCAGCAGCTTGGGCCCGCCCGGAGGGGAAAAACTGTTTTTT	CASSLGPPGGEKLFF
TRBV5-4	once	-	TRBJ1-2	TGTGCCAGCAGCTTGACCGGGACAATGATTCATGGCTACACCTTC	CASSLTGTMIHGYTF
TRBV19	-	TRBD1	TRBJ1-2	TGTGCCAGTAGCGACAGGGAAAGTTATGGCTACACCTTC	CASSDRESYGYTF